This TCR beta chain was observed in a study of Graves' ophthalmopathy and Graves' hyperthyroidism. Scientists amplified the TCR beta CDR3 regions from RNA transcripts. Following a first-round RT-PCR that used HTBI primers, a second-round multiplex PCR was carried out. TCRdb passed the multiplex PCR reads through MiXCR, listing each CDR3 protein once. The sample lists almost 750,000 distinct CDR3 sequences; 35% to 50% were seen once. This clonotype occurred many times. Ophthalmopathy donors showed moderate-to-severe activity, CAS ≥3, NOSPECS ≥4 and a duration under 3 months. The PBMCs were taken from less than 11 ml of fresh peripheral blood. V trimming: 0 bases; J trimming: 4 bases; junction bases outside the gene matches: 3. Germline V CDR1 and CDR2: SQVTM, ANQGSEA. The CDR3 length is 16 residues.

The sample comprised peripheral blood. This receptor was taken from an adult man with Graves' ophthalmopathy. The chain combines TRBV29-1 with TRBJ2-2; the match to TRBD2 covers 12 bases. The CDR3 loop is CSVEDSGLAGTGELFF. In DNA, the CDR3 is TGCAGCGTTGAAGATTCGGGACTAGCGGGCACCGGGGAGCTGTTTTTT.